The 14 T cell receptor beta chains given below trace back to one sample, sequenced in a study of T cell repertoires in cytomegalovirus infection. One entry per CDR3 protein results from TCRdb running MiXCR on the reads. This sample has under 850,000 distinct CDR3 sequences, with under 40% found just once. The source material was PBMCs. These receptors were taken from a human donor in good health (CMV status not recorded). Some clones in this sample may be carry-over from other donors' samples.

J is TRBJ1-1 and V is TRBV28, with D perhaps matching TRBD1 (6 bases). The CDR3 consists of 18 residues. Trimming took off 4 bases at V and 0 bases at J, with 21 bases between the two ends. Germline V lookup: CDR1 MDHEN, CDR2 SYDVKM. CDR3 in amino acids: CASSSQQTGGGLNTEAFF. DNA of the CDR3: TGTGCCAGCAGTTCGCAACAAACGGGGGGGGGCTTGAACACTGAAGCTTTCTTT.

This clonotype was recorded a few times. DNA for the CDR3: TGTGCCAGCAGCCCTAGGGGGAAAACCTACGAGCAGTACTTC. Amino acids: CASSPRGKTYEQYF. This rearrangement joins TRBV28 to TRBJ2-7; D may be TRBD1 (6 bases). The CDR3 spans 14 residues. Trimming cost V 6 bases and J 2 bases, with 14 bases left between them. Per the germline V gene, CDR1 is MDHEN and CDR2 is SYDVKM.

In this sample, this clonotype turned up once. The chain recombines TRBV20-1 with TRBJ2-3, with 10 bases identical to TRBD2. V was clipped by 6 bases and J by 6 bases; unmatched bases: 12. This CDR3 contains 15 residues. CDR1 DFQATT and CDR2 SNEGSKA come from the germline V gene (reference sequence). CDR3 loop: CSARGLAGAVDTQYF. The CDR3, as DNA: TGCAGTGCCCGGGGGCTAGCGGGAGCTGTCGATACGCAGTATTTT.

The rearrangement links TRBV29-1 to TRBJ1-3; D unresolved. With 1 base removed from V and 14 bases from J, the gap between germline ends came to 12 bases. CDR1 and CDR2 (germline): SQVTM, ANQGSEA. The CDR3 totals 11 residues. In nucleotides, the CDR3 is TGCAGCGTTGAAGCCGGAGATCGCGTATATTTT. This translates into CSVEAGDRVYF.

This clonotype was counted between two and nine times. This chain uses TRBV7-2 with TRBJ2-1; D not certain. The germline CDR1 and CDR2 sequences are SGHTA and FQGNSA. The CDR3 spans 17 residues. Trimming took 5 bases from V and 2 from J, leaving 19 bases between them. The CDR3 spells CASSPNPTFLAYNEQFF. CDR3 in DNA: TGTGCCAGCAGCCCCAACCCGACATTCCTCGCCTACAATGAGCAGTTCTTC.

V gene TRBV7-2 combines with J gene TRBJ2-1; D is perhaps TRBD2 (6 bases). The ends were cut back, 7 bases at V and 4 bases at J, with 14 bases in the middle. In germline, CDR1 is SGHTA, CDR2 FQGNSA. The CDR3 is 14 residues long. CDR3 in DNA: TGTGCCAGCACCATCGGAGGGCTATACAATGAGCAGTTCTTC. Protein product: CASTIGGLYNEQFF.

This rearrangement joins TRBV28 to TRBJ1-5; no definite D call. V was shortened by 2 bases and J by 6 bases, with 11 bases between the two germline ends. The V gene's germline CDR1 is MDHEN and CDR2 SYDVKM. There are 14 residues in the CDR3. CDR3 residues: CASSLGPGPQPQHF. As DNA, the CDR3 is TGTGCCAGCAGTTTAGGGCCAGGTCCTCAGCCCCAGCATTTT. The complete variable domain, with remaining parts taken from reference TRBV28 and TRBJ1-5, reads DVKVTQSSRYLVKRTGEKVFLECVQDMDHENMFWYRQDPGLGLRLIYFSYDVKMKEKGDIPEGYSVSREKKERFSLILESASTNQTSMYLCASSLGPGPQPQHFGDGTRLSIL.

This clonotype was counted many times. The CDR3 sequence: CASSYGQGAEAFF. In DNA form, the CDR3 reads TGTGCCAGCAGCTATGGACAGGGGGCTGAAGCTTTCTTT. The chain links TRBV7-2 to TRBJ1-1; 10 nucleotides line up with TRBD1. This CDR3 has 13 amino acids. V was clipped by 4 bases and J by 6 bases; unmatched bases: 2. Looked up from germline, CDR1 is SGHTA and CDR2 is FQGNSA.

The CDR3 sequence is CASSPDSSYNSPLHF. The CDR3 DNA reads as TGTGCCAGCTCCCCGGACAGCTCCTATAATTCACCCCTCCACTTT. V is TRBV18 and J is TRBJ1-6, with a tentative D call TRBD1 (6 bases). This CDR3 region has 15 residues. CDR1 is KGHSH and CDR2 is LQKENI in the germline V gene. Deletions cut 6 bases from V and 0 bases from J, with 9 bases between.

On this clonotype itself: This may stem from a read error, because a much larger clone lies one nucleotide away. The genes are TRBV7-2 and TRBJ2-3; TRBD2 aligns across 9 bases. In germline, CDR1 is SGHTA, CDR2 FQGNSA. CDR3 length equals 14 residues. The DNA of the CDR3 is TGTGCCAGCAGCACGACTAGCGGTACAGATACGCGGTATTTT. Protein: CASSTTSGTDTRYF. The full variable domain, in which reference TRBV7-2 and TRBJ2-3 provide the parts outside the CDR3, is GAGVSQSPSNKVTEKGKDVELRCDPISGHTALYWYRQSLGQGLEFLIYFQGNSAPDKSGLPSDRFSAERTGGSVSTLTIQRTQQEDSAVYLCASSTTSGTDTRYFGPGTRLTVL.

V gene TRBV12-3 or TRBV12-4 combines with J gene TRBJ1-2; 7 positions agree with TRBD1. The CDR3 length is 15 residues. J lost 4 bases, V lost 8 bases, and 13 bases had no gene match. CDR3 bases: TGTGCCAGCCGTAAAACAGGGGAGGGGGCCTATGGCTACACCTTC. The encoded protein is CASRKTGEGAYGYTF.

The chain joins TRBV18 to TRBJ2-2; D unclear. CDR3 size: 15 residues. V dropped 6 bases and J dropped 3 bases, with 14 bases sitting between them. Germline values: CDR1 KGHSH, CDR2 LQKENI. This CDR3 reads CASSPFGVDTGELFF. The DNA for the CDR3 is TGTGCCAGCTCCCCCTTTGGGGTGGACACCGGGGAGCTGTTTTTT. The full variable domain, completed using reference TRBV18 and TRBJ2-2, is NAGVMQNPRHLVRRRGQEARLRCSPMKGHSHVYWYRQLPEEGLKFMVYLQKENIIDESGMPKERFSAEFPKEGPSILRIQQVVRGDSAAYFCASSPFGVDTGELFFGEGSRLTVL.

The CDR3 region is CATSDFAGELFF. DNA for the CDR3: TGTGCCACCAGTGATTTTGCCGGGGAGCTGTTTTTT. This sequence joins TRBV24-1 and TRBJ2-2; unclear D gene. Germline loops: CDR1 KGHDR, CDR2 SFDVKD. With 1 base removed from V and 6 bases from J, the gap between germline ends came to 2 bases. This CDR3 is built from 12 residues.

The genes are TRBV7-3 and TRBJ1-2; D is unresolved. Germline V gene sequence: CDR1 SGHTA, CDR2 FQGTGA. This CDR3 comprises 15 residues. V was cut by 5 bases and J by 7 bases, with 20 bases left in between. The chain's CDR3 is CASSIDPMVGGGYTF. CDR3 in DNA: TGTGCCAGCAGCATAGATCCGATGGTGGGCGGTGGCTACACCTTC.